This T cell receptor beta chain originates from a study of T-cell memory formation after mild COVID-19. Study findings and constraints: Whereas later expanders leaned CD4+, clones contracting day 15 to 85 showed a balanced CD4/CD8 makeup.

This clonotype was found a few times. Its antigen is currently unknown. Germline-derived CDR1 and CDR2 are MNHEY and SMNVEV (reference sequence). This CDR3 is built from 11 residues. The V end lost 8 bases, the J end lost 9 bases, and 11 bases lay between the germline ends. Constant-segment primers and 5'RACE yielded cDNA libraries for TCR alpha and TCR beta, each carrying sample barcodes and UMIs. TCRdb fed the 5' RACE reads into MiXCR, producing one record per CDR3 protein. Counted here are more than 450,000 distinct CDR3 sequences, roughly 18% occurring once; the ten biggest clones make up 9.5% to 15%.

The genes are TRBV27 and TRBJ2-1; D is unresolved. This TCR derives from an adult woman who had mild COVID-19 (a few samples of this study predate the infection). Cell type and time point are not known. Source material: PBMCs or a T cell subset sorted from them (not recorded which). The CDR3 DNA reads TGTGCCAGCGCCAGTGTTCGTGAGCAGTTCTTC. This sequence encodes CASASVREQFF.